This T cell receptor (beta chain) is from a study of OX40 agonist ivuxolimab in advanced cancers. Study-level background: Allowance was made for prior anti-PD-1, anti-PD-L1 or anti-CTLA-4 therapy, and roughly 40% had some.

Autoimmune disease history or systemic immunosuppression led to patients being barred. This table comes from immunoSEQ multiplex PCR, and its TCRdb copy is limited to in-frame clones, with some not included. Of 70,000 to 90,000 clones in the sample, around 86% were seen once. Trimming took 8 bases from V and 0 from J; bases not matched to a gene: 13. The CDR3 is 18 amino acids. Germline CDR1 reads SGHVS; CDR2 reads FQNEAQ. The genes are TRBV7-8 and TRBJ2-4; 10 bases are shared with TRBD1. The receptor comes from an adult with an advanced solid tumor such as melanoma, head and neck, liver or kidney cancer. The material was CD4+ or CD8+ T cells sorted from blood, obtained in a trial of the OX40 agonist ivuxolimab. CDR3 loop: CASGTGQGNLIAKNIQYF. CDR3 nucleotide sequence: TGTGCCAGCGGAACGGGACAGGGGAACCTTATAGCCAAAAACATTCAGTACTTC. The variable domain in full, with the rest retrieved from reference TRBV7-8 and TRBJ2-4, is GAGVSQSPRYKVAKRGQDVALRCDPISGHVSLFWYQQALGQGPEFLTYFQNEAQLDKSGLPSDRFFAERPEGSVSTLKIQRTQQEDSAVYLCASGTGQGNLIAKNIQYFGAGTRLSVL.